These T cell receptor beta chains were read from a single sample in a study of blood T cell repertoires in COVID-19. Clones were sequenced by immunoSEQ multiplex PCR, and TCRdb holds only the in-frame ones, with some missing. The sample contains about 280,000 clones, approximately 85% of which appear only once. The specimen sequenced was peripheral blood. The receptors here all came from a man aged 45-65 years with active or convalescent COVID-19. Each CDR3 is given with its conserved first and last residue. The D gene is left open where the match is weak. The size entry is marked missing in some rows and otherwise reads once, few, many or a size class.

TRBJ2-3,TRBV5-4,TRBD2,-,16,TGTGCCAGCAGCTTGAACCCGGGCCTAGCGGCAGATACGCAGTATTTT,CASSLNPGLAADTQYF
TRBJ2-1,TRBV3-1/TRBV3-2,-,-,13,TGTGCCAGCAGCCAAGTGAGCACCAATGAGCAGTTCTTC,CASSQVSTNEQFF
TRBJ2-5,TRBV4-1,-,-,15,TGCGCCAGCAGCCCGGGAAGAGACGTCCAAGAGACCCAGTACTTC,CASSPGRDVQETQYF
TRBJ2-3,TRBV9,-,once,15,TGTGCCAGCAGCGTAGCAAGGACTGGCACAGATACGCAGTATTTT,CASSVARTGTDTQYF
TRBJ1-3,TRBV2,-,-,14,TGTGCCAGCAGTGTCGACAGGTCGGGAAACACCATATATTTT,CASSVDRSGNTIYF
TRBJ2-7,TRBV7-8,TRBD2,-,15,TGTGCCAGCAGCCGAGCTAGCGGGAAGACGTCCGAGCAGTACTTC,CASSRASGKTSEQYF
TRBJ1-1,TRBV4-1,-,-,18,TGCGCCAGCAGCCAAGATTGGGGGTCGGGGGGCTCGAGGACTGAAGCTTTCTTT,CASSQDWGSGGSRTEAFF
TRBJ2-7,TRBV5-1,TRBD2,-,17,TGCGCCAGCAGCCCTAGCTATGGTTCTAGCGGGATCTACGAGCAGTACTTC,CASSPSYGSSGIYEQYF
TRBJ2-1,TRBV6-2/TRBV6-3,-,-,18,TGTGCCAGCAGTTACGGTACCCGGGGGAACCACAAATACAATGAGCAGTTCTTC,CASSYGTRGNHKYNEQFF
TRBJ1-2,TRBV27,TRBD1,few,14,TGTGCCAGCAGCCGGACAGGCTACACCTATGGCTACACCTTC,CASSRTGYTYGYTF
TRBJ1-6,TRBV30,TRBD1,-,14,TGTGCCTGGTCCCGGGACAGGGTAAATTCACCCCTCCACTTT,CAWSRDRVNSPLHF
TRBJ2-1,TRBV7-9,TRBD1,-,15,TGTGCCAGCAGCCGGGGACAGCTCAATTACAATGAGCAGTTCTTC,CASSRGQLNYNEQFF
TRBJ1-3,TRBV30,-,-,13,TGTGCCTGGACCAGGGAGGTTGGAAACACCATATATTTT,CAWTREVGNTIYF
TRBJ1-2,TRBV19,-,-,17,TGTGCCAGTACCCGCTCCCCGGGGGTTGGGGGAGCTTATGGCTACACCTTC,CASTRSPGVGGAYGYTF
TRBJ2-7,TRBV4-2,TRBD2,-,14,TGTGCCAGCAGCCAGTCTAGCGGGATTTACGAGCAGTACTTC,CASSQSSGIYEQYF
TRBJ1-4,TRBV2,-,-,16,TGTGCCAGCAGTGACAGGGGCGCAGGGACTAATGAAAAACTGTTTTTT,CASSDRGAGTNEKLFF
TRBJ2-1,TRBV3-1/TRBV3-2,TRBD2,-,17,TGTGCCAGCAGCCGGGGGGGACTAGCGGGAGGCTACAATGAGCAGTTCTTC,CASSRGGLAGGYNEQFF
TRBJ1-1,TRBV3-1/TRBV3-2,-,-,14,TGTGCCAGCAGCCATCGCGGAACGAACACTGAAGCTTTCTTT,CASSHRGTNTEAFF
TRBJ2-2,TRBV10-3,-,-,13,TGTGCCATCATGAGGGCTAACACCGGGGAGCTGTTTTTT,CAIMRANTGELFF
TRBJ2-3,TRBV7-3,-,few,14,TGTGCCAGCAGCAATACAGGGAGCACAGATACGCAGTATTTT,CASSNTGSTDTQYF
TRBJ2-5,TRBV7-2,-,many,16,TGTGCCAGCAGCTTTGCGGGGGCCCGATCTTTGAAGACCCAGTACTTC,CASSFAGARSLKTQYF
TRBJ1-3,TRBV10-3,-,once,17,TGTGCCATCAAAAGCCCAACAGGGATACACTCTGGAAACACCATATATTTT,CAIKSPTGIHSGNTIYF
TRBJ2-6,TRBV7-2,TRBD1,-,18,TGTGCCAGCAGCTACAGGGGGGACCCGTGGGTCGGGGCCAACGTCCTGACTTTC,CASSYRGDPWVGANVLTF
TRBJ2-5,TRBV11-2,-,-,13,TGTGCCAGCAGCTTAGCCGGGTTAGAGACCCAGTACTTC,CASSLAGLETQYF
TRBJ2-5,TRBV11-2,-,once,12,TGTGCCAGCAGCTTACGTGTCGAGACCCAGTACTTC,CASSLRVETQYF
TRBJ2-3,TRBV1,-,-,18,TGCACCAGCAGCCCAGTCATTGAGACAGCGGGAGGCCCAGATACGCAGTATTTT,CTSSPVIETAGGPDTQYF
TRBJ2-3,TRBV30,TRBD2,-,16,TGTGCCTGGTCCACTAGCGGATTCCGGTCCACAGATACGCAGTATTTT,CAWSTSGFRSTDTQYF
TRBJ2-3,TRBV18,-,-,15,TGTGCCAGCTCACGGGAGATAGCGGCCCCAGATACGCAGTATTTT,CASSREIAAPDTQYF
TRBJ1-1,TRBV5-1,TRBD1,-,17,TGCGCCAGCAGCGCGAAGACGACAGGGGCAATGAACACTGAAGCTTTCTTT,CASSAKTTGAMNTEAFF
TRBJ2-3,TRBV7-7,TRBD1,-,14,TGTGCCAGCAGCTTAGGGACAGGGCTGGATACGCAGTATTTT,CASSLGTGLDTQYF
TRBJ2-5,TRBV5-6,TRBD2,-,15,TGTGCCAGCAGCTTGGGACTAGCGGCCCAAGAGACCCAGTACTTC,CASSLGLAAQETQYF
TRBJ2-1,TRBV12-3/TRBV12-4,-,-,13,TGTGCCAGCAGCCAAAACCCCGCGAATGAGCAGTTCTTC,CASSQNPANEQFF
TRBJ2-5,TRBV10-3,TRBD1,-,13,TGTGCCATCAGGGACAGGGGCAAAGAGACCCAGTACTTC,CAIRDRGKETQYF
TRBJ1-1,TRBV28,-,-,15,TGTGCCAGCAGTTTGCACAGTCCAATGAGGGCTGAAGCTTTCTTT,CASSLHSPMRAEAFF
TRBJ2-5,TRBV29-1,-,-,14,TGCAGCGTTGTTAGCCCCCGGCAGGGCCAGACCCAGTACTTC,CSVVSPRQGQTQYF
TRBJ2-1,TRBV11-2,TRBD1,-,15,TGTGCCAGCAGCCTAGCCGGGACAGGGGGAGATGAGCAGTTCTTC,CASSLAGTGGDEQFF
TRBJ1-5,TRBV6-5,-,-,15,TGTGCCAGCATACTACGGGGGGCCAGCAATCAGCCCCAGCATTTT,CASILRGASNQPQHF
TRBJ1-5,TRBV29-1,TRBD1,-,13,TGCAGCGTTGGACAGGGCAACAATCAGCCCCAGCATTTT,CSVGQGNNQPQHF
TRBJ2-5,TRBV6-5,TRBD2,-,13,TGTGCCAGCAGTCAGGGACTAGCAGAGACCCAGTACTTC,CASSQGLAETQYF
TRBJ1-3,TRBV6-1,-,-,19,TGTGCCAGCAGTGGAGTGGGTTGGGGACACTGGAACTCTGGAAACACCATATATTTT,CASSGVGWGHWNSGNTIYF